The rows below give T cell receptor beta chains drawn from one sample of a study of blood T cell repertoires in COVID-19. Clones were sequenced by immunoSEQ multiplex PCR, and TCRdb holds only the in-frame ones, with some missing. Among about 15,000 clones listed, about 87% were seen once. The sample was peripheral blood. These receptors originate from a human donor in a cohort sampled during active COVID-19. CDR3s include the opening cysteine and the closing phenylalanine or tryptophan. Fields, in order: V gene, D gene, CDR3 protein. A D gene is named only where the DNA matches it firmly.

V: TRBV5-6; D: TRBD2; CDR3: CASALTGTSSYEQYF
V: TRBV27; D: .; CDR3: CASSLNRAQSAQHF
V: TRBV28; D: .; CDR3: CASSKKGAGNNSPLHF
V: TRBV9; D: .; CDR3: CASSVNSNNEQFF
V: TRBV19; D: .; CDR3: CASGAQDPYPLGYTF
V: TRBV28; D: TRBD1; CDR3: CASSFLYGGTGDEQFF
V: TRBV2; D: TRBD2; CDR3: CARGTTAYEQYF
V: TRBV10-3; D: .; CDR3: CAISESLLAKNIQYF
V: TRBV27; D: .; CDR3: CASSSRPITDTQYF
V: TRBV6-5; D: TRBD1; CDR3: CAIGTGVYEQYF
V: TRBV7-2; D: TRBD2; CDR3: CASRSNPTSGLNNEQFF
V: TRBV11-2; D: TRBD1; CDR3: CASSYSGTGKSETQYF
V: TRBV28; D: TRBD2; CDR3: CASSPWTSPYEQYF
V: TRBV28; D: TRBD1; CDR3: CASSFYSGTGGNSPLHF